Shown below are 23 T cell receptor beta chains from a single sample sequenced in a study of cytomegalovirus exposure and HLA in healthy donors. Some clones are missing from TCRdb's copy, which holds only in-frame ones; the method was immunoSEQ multiplex PCR. The profile shows about 120,000 clones, approximately 85% of them singletons. Specimen: PBMCs. The receptors originated from a man between 18 and 35 years old in good health and CMV-seronegative.

V usage is TRBV2 and J usage is TRBJ2-7, with TRBD1 matching 7 bases. The CDR3 contains 15 residues. Trimming cost V 4 bases and J 2 bases; bases outside gene matches: 8. CDR1 and CDR2 (germline): SNHLY, FYNNEI. CDR3 protein: CASSVGRGNPYEQYF. Here the CDR3 DNA reads TGTGCCAGCAGTGTGGGCAGGGGGAATCCCTACGAGCAGTACTTC.

The chain links TRBV4-2 to TRBJ2-4; 8 bases fit TRBD1. The V segment lost 4 bases and the J segment 7 bases; nucleotides outside the gene matches: 9. This CDR3 has 15 residues. Germline V CDR1 and CDR2: LGHNA, YNFKEQ. The chain's CDR3 is CASSPTSGQGNIQYF. The CDR3 DNA reads as TGTGCCAGCAGCCCTACCTCTGGACAGGGTAACATTCAGTACTTC.

This chain joins TRBV5-1 and TRBJ2-7, with D perhaps TRBD1 (6 bases). The germline V gene encodes CDR1 SGHRS and CDR2 YFSETQ. This CDR3 contains 13 residues. V was pared by 4 bases and J by 3 bases, with 11 bases between. This chain's CDR3 is CASSTGQYYEQYF. CDR3 nucleotides: TGCGCCAGCAGCACAGGACAGTACTACGAGCAGTACTTC.

The chain couples TRBV30 to TRBJ1-1; TRBD1 matches at 7 bases. From germline, CDR1 is GTSNPN and CDR2 SVGIG (reference sequence). This CDR3 has 13 amino acids. The trim removed 8 bases at V and 1 base at J, leaving 7 bases unmatched. CDR3 residues: CARAQGPNTEAFF. CDR3 nucleotides: TGTGCCAGAGCACAGGGGCCGAACACTGAAGCTTTCTTT.

The chain uses TRBV30 and TRBJ2-3; a possible D gene is TRBD2 (6 bases). The V gene's germline CDR1 is GTSNPN and CDR2 SVGIG (reference sequence). Trimming removed 4 bases at V and 1 base at J, with 12 bases between. The length of the CDR3 is 14 residues. CDR3 sequence (DNA): TGTGCCTGGACGGGGGTTAGTGGCACAGATACGCAGTATTTT. Its protein is CAWTGVSGTDTQYF.

The V call is TRBV7-6, the J call TRBJ2-7; 11 bases line up with TRBD2. V lost 1 base and J lost 4; bases outside the gene matches: 6. The CDR3 is 16 amino acids. Germline CDR1 SGHVS, CDR2 FNYEAQ. CDR3 residues: CASSLVASGGSYEQYF. The CDR3 DNA is TGTGCCAGCAGCTTAGTGGCTAGCGGGGGGAGTTACGAGCAGTACTTC. Full variable domain (outside the CDR3, taken from reference TRBV7-6 and TRBJ2-7): GAGVSQSPRYKVTKRGQDVALRCDPISGHVSLYWYRQALGQGPEFLTYFNYEAQQDKSGLPNDRFSAERPEGSISTLTIQRTEQRDSAMYRCASSLVASGGSYEQYFGPGTRLTVT.

The V gene is TRBV6-1, the J gene TRBJ1-1, with D maybe TRBD1 (5 bases). Per the germline V gene, CDR1 is MNHNS and CDR2 is SASEGT. CDR3 length equals 14 residues. The V gene lost 4 bases and the J gene lost 5 bases, with 14 bases spanning the gap. The CDR3 sequence: CASSVGGVMTEAFF. For the CDR3, the DNA is TGTGCCAGCAGTGTTGGGGGGGTTATGACTGAAGCTTTCTTT.

This chain links TRBV6-5 with TRBJ2-1; weak D call: TRBD1 (6 bases). V lost 2 bases, J lost 6 bases, and 8 bases lay in between. The CDR3 totals 13 residues. CDR1 and CDR2 from the germline V gene are MNHEY and SVGAGI. CDR3 in amino acids: CASSYGGFNEQFF. In DNA, the CDR3 is TGTGCCAGCAGTTACGGGGGCTTCAATGAGCAGTTCTTC.

The chain combines TRBV27 with TRBJ1-6, with a weak D call TRBD1 (5 bases). This CDR3 region has 13 residues. Germline V gene sequence: CDR1 MNHEY, CDR2 SMNVEV (reference sequence). V lost 7 bases to trimming and J lost 7 bases, with 11 bases between them. CDR3 in amino acids: CASTLGGNSPLHF. The CDR3 coding sequence is TGTGCCAGCACTCTGGGGGGGAATTCACCCCTCCACTTT.

The chain employs TRBV7-9 and TRBJ2-7, with a weak D call TRBD2 (5 bases). The germline V gene encodes CDR1 SEHNR and CDR2 FQNEAQ (reference sequence). The CDR3 is 13 residues long. V dropped 3 bases and J dropped 2 bases, with 8 bases sitting between them. This CDR3 is CASSLRVPYEQYF. For the CDR3, the DNA is TGTGCCAGCAGCTTGCGGGTACCCTACGAGCAGTACTTC.

This clone was counted a few times. The chain joins TRBV4-2 to TRBJ2-2, with a weak D call TRBD1 (6 bases). Trimming stripped 1 base from V and 1 base from J, with 10 bases between. The CDR3 spans 16 residues. Germline CDR1 LGHNA, CDR2 YNFKEQ. CDR3 nucleotides: TGTGCCAGCAGCCAAGCCGGGACAAGGAACACCGGGGAGCTGTTTTTT. It translates to CASSQAGTRNTGELFF.

This chain links TRBV2 with TRBJ1-5, with TRBD1 matching 7 bases. From germline, CDR1 is SNHLY and CDR2 FYNNEI. The CDR3 has 17 amino acids. V was pared by 6 bases and J by 6 bases, with 17 bases of the junction left unmatched. CDR3 in amino acids: CASRPGQITPSGQPQHF. CDR3 nucleotides: TGTGCCAGCAGACCGGGACAGATTACCCCCTCGGGTCAGCCCCAGCATTTT.

This clone was found once. J is TRBJ1-5 and V is TRBV7-2, with a possible D match to TRBD1 (6 bases). Germline V lookup: CDR1 SGHTA, CDR2 FQGNSA. The CDR3 contains 17 residues. The V gene lost 1 base and the J gene lost 0 bases, with 13 bases spanning the gap. The CDR3 DNA follows: TGTGCCAGCAGCTTAGTCGCAGGGGCAGGTAGCAATCAGCCCCAGCATTTT. Its protein product is CASSLVAGAGSNQPQHF.

The chain joins TRBV29-1 to TRBJ1-1, with no clear D. In germline, CDR1 is SQVTM, CDR2 ANQGSEA. This CDR3 region has 13 residues. V lost 7 bases to trimming and J lost 0 bases, with 12 bases between them. Here the CDR3 DNA reads TGCAGCGCAGTCCCCAGGTTGAACACTGAAGCTTTCTTT. This translates into CSAVPRLNTEAFF.

The CDR3 DNA sequence: TGTGCCAGCAGCCAAGATCGGTCAGCAGGTTGGGCTTTCTTT. Residues: CASSQDRSAGWAFF. The rearrangement links TRBV4-2 to TRBJ1-1; no clear D. Germline CDR1 reads LGHNA; CDR2 reads YNFKEQ. The CDR3 loop spans 14 amino acids. Trimming took 0 bases from V and 11 from J, leaving 16 bases between them.

This clone was counted a few times. This chain links TRBV18 with TRBJ1-2, with 7 bases fitting TRBD1. Trimming cost V 1 base and J 7 bases; bases outside gene matches: 3. Germline loops: CDR1 KGHSH, CDR2 LQKENI. CDR3 length: 13 residues. The CDR3 is CASSPQGAIGYTF. CDR3 DNA: TGTGCCAGCTCACCACAGGGGGCGATTGGCTACACCTTC.

The chain uses TRBV30 and TRBJ2-7, with 9 bases identical to TRBD1. Per germline, CDR1 GTSNPN and CDR2 SVGIG (reference sequence). J lost 2 bases, V lost 3 bases, and 8 bases had no gene match. The CDR3 spans 15 residues. The DNA for the CDR3 is TGTGCCTGGAGGGGACAGGGACTCGCTACCTACGAGCAGTACTTC. Its protein product is CAWRGQGLATYEQYF.

V is TRBV7-9 and J is TRBJ1-1, with 7 bases matching TRBD1. V was pared by 5 bases and J by 5 bases, with 17 bases of the junction left unmatched. The CDR3 spans 17 residues. The germline gives CDR1 SEHNR, CDR2 FQNEAQ (reference sequence). The CDR3 region is CASSPTLWSRGKTEAFF. CDR3 nucleotides: TGTGCCAGCAGCCCAACCCTCTGGTCCAGGGGGAAAACTGAAGCTTTCTTT.

The chain combines TRBV19 with TRBJ2-3; 10 nucleotides agree with TRBD1. The germline V gene has CDR1 LNHDA and CDR2 SQIVND (reference sequence). Trimming cost V 10 bases and J 5 bases; bases outside gene matches: 12. The CDR3 loop spans 15 amino acids. CDR3 DNA: TGTGCCACTACCTCCGGGACAGGGGAGGGAGATACGCAGTATTTT. This codes for CATTSGTGEGDTQYF.

V is TRBV27 and J is TRBJ2-1; D call uncertain. CDR3 length: 15 amino acids. Trimming removed 2 bases at V and 2 bases at J, with 10 bases between. Germline CDR1 MNHEY, CDR2 SMNVEV (reference sequence). This chain's CDR3 is CASSLEWAPYNEQFF. As DNA, the CDR3 is TGTGCCAGCAGTTTAGAGTGGGCCCCCTACAATGAGCAGTTCTTC.

The chain employs TRBV19 and TRBJ2-2; 9 bases are a match to TRBD1. The CDR3 has 16 amino acids. Germline CDR1 LNHDA, CDR2 SQIVND (reference sequence). J gave up 5 bases and V 5 bases, and 9 bases lay outside the gene matches. CDR3 DNA sequence: TGTGCCAGTAGTGCCGGACAGGGGAGTGGTACCGGGGAGCTGTTTTTT. The encoded protein is CASSAGQGSGTGELFF.

This clone was observed a few times. The chain couples TRBV25-1 to TRBJ1-1, with 9 bases aligning to TRBD1. CDR3 size: 17 residues. Looked up from germline, CDR1 is MGHDK and CDR2 is SYGVNS. The J segment lost 1 base and the V segment lost 4 bases, leaving 10 bases of the junction unmatched. The CDR3 here is CASSALPGQGPNTEAFF. The CDR3 DNA reads TGTGCCAGCAGTGCCCTCCCGGGACAGGGACCGAACACTGAAGCTTTCTTT.

The chain links TRBV5-1 to TRBJ2-5, with 10 bases that match TRBD1. CDR3 length equals 15 residues. Germline CDR1 and CDR2: SGHRS and YFSETQ. J lost 4 bases, V lost 3 bases, and 6 bases had no gene match. In DNA form, the CDR3 reads TGCGCCAGCAGCTGGGGGGACAGGGGCGGAGAGACCCAGTACTTC. This sequence encodes CASSWGDRGGETQYF.